Each of the 9 T cell receptor beta chains below was sequenced from the same sample in a study of T cell responses to AZD1222 COVID-19 vaccine. Sequencing was performed with immunoSEQ multiplex PCR; in TCRdb, only in-frame clones are kept and a portion is missing. The profile covers 66,000 or so clones, with about 88% appearing a single time and 15% to 20% taken by the ten largest. The starting material was peripheral blood, obtained on day 0 of AZD1222 vaccination. These receptors all come from an adult in good health.

The genes are TRBV19 and TRBJ1-2; D unresolved. In germline, CDR1 is LNHDA, CDR2 SQIVND (reference sequence). The CDR3 consists of 11 residues. V gave up 6 bases and J gave up 4 bases, with 6 bases separating them. CDR3 loop: CASSAAYGYTF. Here the CDR3 DNA reads TGTGCCAGTAGCGCGGCCTATGGCTACACCTTC.

The rearrangement links TRBV5-6 to TRBJ2-2; D might be TRBD1 (6 bases). This CDR3 has 16 amino acids. Looked up from germline, CDR1 is SGHDT and CDR2 is YYEEEE. Between the trimmed V and J ends, which lost 1 base and 4 bases, there was a span of 14 bases. The CDR3 reads CASSLPGHGSTGELFF. CDR3 DNA sequence: TGTGCCAGCAGCTTGCCGGGACATGGGTCCACCGGGGAGCTGTTTTTT.

CDR3 sequence: CASSLFLPGGETQYF. The CDR3 DNA follows: TGTGCCAGCAGTTTATTTTTGCCAGGGGGGGAGACCCAGTACTTC. This chain uses TRBV28 with TRBJ2-5; tentative D call: TRBD1 (7 bases). CDR1 and CDR2 from the germline V gene are MDHEN and SYDVKM. The CDR3 runs to 15 residues. Trimming pared 1 base from V and 5 bases from J, leaving 14 bases between.

The V call is TRBV6-6, the J call TRBJ1-6; D is possibly TRBD1 (5 bases). Per germline, CDR1 MNHNY and CDR2 SVGAGI (reference sequence). V was trimmed by 10 bases and J by 9 bases, leaving 16 bases between them. The CDR3 runs 13 residues. For the CDR3, the DNA is TGTGCCAACGCGGGACCCAAGGGTTCACCCCTCCACTTT. Translation gives CANAGPKGSPLHF.

V is TRBV29-1 and J is TRBJ2-1; 13 nucleotides match TRBD2. The germline CDR1 and CDR2 sequences are SQVTM and ANQGSEA. V was pared by 6 bases and J by 9 bases, with 8 bases of the junction left unmatched. The CDR3 has 14 amino acids. CDR3 sequence reads: CSVAGLAGRGEQFF. The DNA for the CDR3 is TGCAGCGTCGCGGGACTAGCGGGGCGGGGTGAGCAGTTCTTC.

The chain recombines TRBV28 with TRBJ1-5; D perhaps matches TRBD1 (5 bases). CDR1 and CDR2 (germline): MDHEN, SYDVKM. V lost 5 bases to trimming and J lost 4 bases, with 12 bases between them. The CDR3 is 14 amino acids. The CDR3 DNA sequence: TGTGCCAGCAGTGTCAGGGTGGGGAATCAGCCCCAGCATTTT. Encoded protein: CASSVRVGNQPQHF. The full variable domain, completed using reference TRBV28 and TRBJ1-5, is DVKVTQSSRYLVKRTGEKVFLECVQDMDHENMFWYRQDPGLGLRLIYFSYDVKMKEKGDIPEGYSVSREKKERFSLILESASTNQTSMYLCASSVRVGNQPQHFGDGTRLSIL.

This chain joins TRBV7-9 and TRBJ2-5, with 7 bases matching TRBD1. Germline V gene lookup returns CDR1 SEHNR and CDR2 FQNEAQ (reference sequence). J lost 2 bases, V lost 1 base, and 10 bases had no gene match. The CDR3 is 17 amino acids. The CDR3 region is CASSLVGGTGDQETQYF. In DNA form, the CDR3 reads TGTGCCAGCAGCTTAGTAGGGGGCACAGGGGATCAAGAGACCCAGTACTTC.

The chain couples TRBV5-1 to TRBJ1-1; 7 bases are shared with TRBD1. The CDR3 is 16 amino acids. Germline V gene lookup returns CDR1 SGHRS and CDR2 YFSETQ. The ends lost 2 bases at V and 7 bases at J; junction bases unmatched: 14. CDR3 in amino acids: CASSFDRVEEGFEAFF. The CDR3 DNA sequence: TGCGCCAGCAGCTTCGACAGGGTCGAGGAAGGATTTGAAGCTTTCTTT.

This chain connects TRBV4-1 to TRBJ2-7; 9 nucleotides match TRBD2. The germline V gene encodes CDR1 MGHRA and CDR2 YSYEKL. V was clipped by 1 base and J by 3 bases; unmatched bases: 4. There are 15 residues in the CDR3. The DNA of the CDR3 is TGCGCCAGCAGCCAAGTAGCGGGAGCGAGCTACGAGCAGTACTTC. Residues: CASSQVAGASYEQYF.